This T cell receptor beta chain was captured in a study of blood T cell repertoires in COVID-19. Study context: The cDNA or gDNA used as material had been derived from T cells, B-cell-depleted T cells, or PBMCs.

Authors' data handling: Amplification of reference gene primers was used by the study to estimate nucleated cell counts. Data came from immunoSEQ multiplex PCR; TCRdb stores just in-frame clones and leaves some out. That table supplies the V and J calls and clone size; D and trimming were determined from the DNA. The sample shows around 230,000 clones, around 90% of them seen only once. V was trimmed by 1 base and J by 5 bases, leaving 12 bases between them. The CDR3 spans 15 residues. In germline, CDR1 is LNHNV, CDR2 YYDKDF (reference sequence). The V call is TRBV15, the J call TRBJ2-1; possible D gene TRBD1, 6 bases. The TCR originated in a man between 60 and 70 years old who had recovered from COVID-19. Sequenced sample: peripheral blood. The CDR3 here is CATSRGRDTNNEQFF. In nucleotides, the CDR3 is TGTGCCACCAGCAGAGGACGGGACACTAACAATGAGCAGTTCTTC.